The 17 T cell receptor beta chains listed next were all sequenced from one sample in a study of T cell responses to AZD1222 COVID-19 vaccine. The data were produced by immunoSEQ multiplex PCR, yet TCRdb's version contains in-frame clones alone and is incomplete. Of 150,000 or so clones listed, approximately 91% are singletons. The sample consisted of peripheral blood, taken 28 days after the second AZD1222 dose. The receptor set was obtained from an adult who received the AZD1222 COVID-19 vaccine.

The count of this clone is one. CDR3 loop: CASSRLNTQYF. CDR3 nucleotide sequence: TGTGCCAGCAGTAGACTCAACACACAGTATTTT. The rearrangement links TRBV2 to TRBJ2-3, with D hard to call. CDR1 SNHLY and CDR2 FYNNEI come from the germline V gene. This CDR3 has 11 residues. Trimming pared 5 bases from V and 12 bases from J, leaving 12 bases between.

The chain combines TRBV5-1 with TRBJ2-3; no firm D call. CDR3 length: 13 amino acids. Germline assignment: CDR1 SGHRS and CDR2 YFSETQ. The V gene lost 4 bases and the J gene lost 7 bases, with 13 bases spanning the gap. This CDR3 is CASSRPAENTQYF. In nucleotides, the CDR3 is TGCGCCAGCAGCCGACCCGCGGAGAATACGCAGTATTTT.

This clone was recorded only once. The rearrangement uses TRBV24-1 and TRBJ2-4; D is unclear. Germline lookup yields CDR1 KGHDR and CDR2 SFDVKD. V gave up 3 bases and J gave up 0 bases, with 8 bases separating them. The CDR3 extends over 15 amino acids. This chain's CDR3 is CATSDGELAKNIQYF. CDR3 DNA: TGTGCCACCAGTGATGGAGAATTAGCCAAAAACATTCAGTACTTC.

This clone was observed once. The CDR3 DNA follows: TGCGCCAGCAGCCAAGATCACCCATTCCGGACAGTCTCTGGAAACACCATATATTTT. As protein: CASSQDHPFRTVSGNTIYF. The chain uses TRBV4-1 and TRBJ1-3; TRBD1 is a possible D gene (6 bases). Looked up from germline, CDR1 is MGHRA and CDR2 is YSYEKL. V was shortened by 0 bases and J by 0 bases, with 18 bases between the two germline ends. There are 19 residues in the CDR3.

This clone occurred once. In DNA, the CDR3 is TGCGCCAGCAGCCAAGCAAGCAGCGAGCCCGGACGACTAGCCAAAAACATTCAGTACTTC. Translation: CASSQASSEPGRLAKNIQYF. The chain joins TRBV4-1 to TRBJ2-4; D unresolved. The V end lost 1 base, the J end lost 0 bases, and 22 bases lay between the germline ends. The CDR3 covers 20 residues. The V gene's germline CDR1 is MGHRA and CDR2 YSYEKL.

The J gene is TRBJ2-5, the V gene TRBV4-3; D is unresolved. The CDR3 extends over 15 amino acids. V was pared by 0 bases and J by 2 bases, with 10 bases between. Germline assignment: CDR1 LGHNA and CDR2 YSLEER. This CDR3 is CASSQDRVGQETQYF. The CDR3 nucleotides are TGCGCCAGCAGCCAAGATCGGGTGGGACAAGAGACCCAGTACTTC.

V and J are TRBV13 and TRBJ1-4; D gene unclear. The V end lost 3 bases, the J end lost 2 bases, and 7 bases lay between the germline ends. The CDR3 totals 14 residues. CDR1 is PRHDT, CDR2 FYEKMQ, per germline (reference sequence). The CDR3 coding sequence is TGTGCCAGCAGCTTTCGTGGGACTAATGAAAAACTGTTTTTT. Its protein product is CASSFRGTNEKLFF.

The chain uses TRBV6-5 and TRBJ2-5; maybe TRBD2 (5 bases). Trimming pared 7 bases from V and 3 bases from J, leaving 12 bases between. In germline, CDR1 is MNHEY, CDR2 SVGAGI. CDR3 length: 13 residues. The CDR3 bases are TGTGCCAGCACCATGGGGAGAGAAGAGACCCAGTACTTC. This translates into CASTMGREETQYF.

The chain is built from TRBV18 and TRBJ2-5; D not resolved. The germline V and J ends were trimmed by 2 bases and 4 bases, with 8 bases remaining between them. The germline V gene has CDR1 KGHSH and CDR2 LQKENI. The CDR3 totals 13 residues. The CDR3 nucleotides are TGTGCCAGCTCACCATCTCAGCGAGAGACCCAGTACTTC. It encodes CASSPSQRETQYF.

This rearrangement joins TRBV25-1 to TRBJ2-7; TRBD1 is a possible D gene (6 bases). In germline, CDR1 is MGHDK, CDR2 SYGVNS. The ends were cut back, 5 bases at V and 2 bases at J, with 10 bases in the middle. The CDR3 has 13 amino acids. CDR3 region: CASSPRTAYEQYF. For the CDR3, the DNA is TGTGCCAGCAGTCCTAGGACAGCCTACGAGCAGTACTTC.

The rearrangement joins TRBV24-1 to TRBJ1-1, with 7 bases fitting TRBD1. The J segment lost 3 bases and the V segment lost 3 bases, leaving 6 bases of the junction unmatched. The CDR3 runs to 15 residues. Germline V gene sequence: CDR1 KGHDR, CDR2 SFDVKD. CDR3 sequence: CATSDTRGRHTEAFF. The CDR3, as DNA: TGTGCCACCAGTGATACGAGGGGGCGGCACACTGAAGCTTTCTTT.

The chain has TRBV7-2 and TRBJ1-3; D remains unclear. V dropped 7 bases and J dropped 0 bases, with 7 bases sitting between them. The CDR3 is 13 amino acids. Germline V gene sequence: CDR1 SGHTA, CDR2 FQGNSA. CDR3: CASIPSSGNTIYF. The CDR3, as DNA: TGTGCCAGCATCCCTTCCTCTGGAAACACCATATATTTT.

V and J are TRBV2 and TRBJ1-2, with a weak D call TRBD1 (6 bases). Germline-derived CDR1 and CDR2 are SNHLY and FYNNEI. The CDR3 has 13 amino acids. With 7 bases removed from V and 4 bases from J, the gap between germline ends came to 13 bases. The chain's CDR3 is CASNTGGPYGYTF. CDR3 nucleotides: TGTGCCAGCAATACTGGGGGGCCCTATGGCTACACCTTC. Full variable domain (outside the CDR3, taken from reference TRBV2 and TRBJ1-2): EPEVTQTPSHQVTQMGQEVILRCVPISNHLYFYWYRQILGQKVEFLVSFYNNEISEKSEIFDDQFSVERPDGSNFTLKIRSTKLEDSAMYFCASNTGGPYGYTFGSGTRLTVV.

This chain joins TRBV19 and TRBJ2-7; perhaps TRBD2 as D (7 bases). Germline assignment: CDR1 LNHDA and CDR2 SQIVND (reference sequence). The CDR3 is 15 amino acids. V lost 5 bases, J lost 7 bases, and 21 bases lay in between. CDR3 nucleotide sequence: TGTGCCAGTAGTGGGCAGGGAGGGGGTCGAGGTGAGCAGTACTTC. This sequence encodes CASSGQGGGRGEQYF.

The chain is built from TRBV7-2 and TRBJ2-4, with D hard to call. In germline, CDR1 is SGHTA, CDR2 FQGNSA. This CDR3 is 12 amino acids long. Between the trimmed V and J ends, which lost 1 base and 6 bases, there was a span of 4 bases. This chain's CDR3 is CASSLGGNIQYF. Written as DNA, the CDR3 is TGTGCCAGCAGCTTAGGAGGAAACATTCAGTACTTC.

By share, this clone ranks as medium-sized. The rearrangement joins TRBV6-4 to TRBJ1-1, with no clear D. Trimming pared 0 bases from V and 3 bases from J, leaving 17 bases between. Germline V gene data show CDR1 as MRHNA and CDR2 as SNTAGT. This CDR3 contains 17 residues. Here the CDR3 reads CASSDSSSSGMDTEAFF. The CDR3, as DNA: TGTGCCAGCAGTGACTCGAGTAGTTCGGGAATGGACACTGAAGCTTTCTTT.

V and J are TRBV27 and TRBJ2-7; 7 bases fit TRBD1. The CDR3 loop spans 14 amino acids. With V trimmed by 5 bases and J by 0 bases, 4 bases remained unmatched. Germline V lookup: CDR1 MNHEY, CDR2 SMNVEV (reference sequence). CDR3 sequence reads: CASSPGQISYEQYF. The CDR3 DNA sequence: TGTGCCAGCAGTCCGGGACAGATCTCCTACGAGCAGTACTTC.